Each of the 9 T cell receptor beta chains below was sequenced from the same sample in a study of T cell repertoires in cytomegalovirus infection. Each CDR3 protein gets one entry after TCRdb re-called the reads with MiXCR. The sample carries roughly 180,000 distinct CDR3 sequences, about 20% recorded once. For these TCRs, the target antigens are not known. The starting material was CD8+ T cells from cultured PBMCs, obtained from culture after CMV antigen stimulation. The receptors were gathered from a human donor in good health (CMV status not recorded). Some clones in this sample may be carry-over from other donors' samples.

The sample holds a few counts of this clonotype. This rearrangement joins TRBV6-2 or TRBV6-3 to TRBJ1-2, with D possibly TRBD1 on 6 matching bases. CDR3 size: 12 residues. Germline V gene sequence: CDR1 MNHEY, CDR2 SVGEGT. Trimming left V 4 bases short and J 8 bases short, with 11 bases between. CDR3 residues: CASSSDSRGYTF. DNA of the CDR3: TGTGCCAGCAGTTCGGACAGTCGCGGCTACACCTTC.

This clonotype has more than one count but fewer than ten. The chain combines TRBV7-9 with TRBJ1-1, with D perhaps TRBD1 (5 bases). The CDR3 loop spans 14 amino acids. In germline, CDR1 is SEHNR, CDR2 FQNEAQ (reference sequence). V was pared by 5 bases and J by 5 bases, with 15 bases between. Here the CDR3 reads CASSAAGTLTEAFF. CDR3 nucleotide sequence: TGTGCCAGCAGCGCGGCAGGGACGTTGACTGAAGCTTTCTTT.

This clonotype was counted only a few times. The CDR3 loop reads CASSSGQGIINTEAFF. CDR3 nucleotides: TGTGCCAGCAGTTCCGGACAGGGGATAATTAACACTGAAGCTTTCTTT. The chain carries TRBV6-2 or TRBV6-3 and TRBJ1-1; 9 nucleotides match TRBD1. The V segment lost 4 bases and the J segment 2 bases; nucleotides outside the gene matches: 8. The CDR3 sequence is 16 residues long. Per the germline V gene, CDR1 is MNHEY and CDR2 is SVGEGT.

The chain couples TRBV2 to TRBJ1-1; D ambiguous. This CDR3 spans 14 amino acids. CDR1 SNHLY and CDR2 FYNNEI come from the germline V gene. V lost 6 bases to trimming and J lost 0 bases, with 11 bases between them. Written as DNA, the CDR3 is TGTGCCAGCAGCCCCGGGAGGATGAACACTGAAGCTTTCTTT. Translated: CASSPGRMNTEAFF.

This clonotype was detected only a few times. A read error may account for a junction end that differs from germline. This chain links TRBV4-1 with TRBJ1-6; no firm D call. The CDR3 is 15 amino acids. Germline V gene lookup returns CDR1 MGHRA and CDR2 YSYEKL. The CDR3 is CASSQEVIYNSPLHF. DNA of the CDR3: TGTGCCAGCAGCCAAGAAGTGATCTATAATTCACCCCTCCACTTT.

This rearrangement joins TRBV4-1 to TRBJ2-3; D is unclear. V was trimmed by 0 bases and J by 1 base, leaving 11 bases between them. The length of the CDR3 is 16 residues. Germline assignment: CDR1 MGHRA and CDR2 YSYEKL. This CDR3 reads CASSQEEKRGTDTQYF. The CDR3 DNA reads as TGCGCCAGCAGCCAAGAGGAGAAACGGGGCACAGATACGCAGTATTTT.

This clonotype was seen ten or more times. The J gene is TRBJ2-2, the V gene TRBV28, with 7 bases aligning to TRBD1. From germline, CDR1 is MDHEN and CDR2 SYDVKM. V shed 2 bases and J 5 bases; nucleotides not matched to a gene: 14. This CDR3 region has 18 residues. DNA for the CDR3: TGTGCCAGCAGTTTAGAAGTCTTTGGGACAGCGAGGACCGGGGAGCTGTTTTTT. It is translated as CASSLEVFGTARTGELFF.

This clonotype has just a few counts. CDR3 bases: TGCGCCAGCAGCCAAGCGGCGGCAGGCCTCTTGTCAGATACGCAGTATTTT. It specifies CASSQAAAGLLSDTQYF. The chain combines TRBV4-1 with TRBJ2-3; no clear D. The V and J ends lost 1 base and 4 bases respectively, with 18 bases between them. The CDR3 loop spans 17 amino acids. Germline assignment: CDR1 MGHRA and CDR2 YSYEKL.

This clonotype was observed a few times. The chain uses TRBV7-9 and TRBJ1-1; D unresolved. Between the trimmed V and J ends, which lost 3 bases and 3 bases, there was a span of 17 bases. The V gene's germline CDR1 is SEHNR and CDR2 FQNEAQ (reference sequence). The length of the CDR3 is 16 residues. CDR3 amino acids: CASSFPLDRGDTEAFF. CDR3 in DNA: TGTGCCAGCAGCTTTCCCTTGGACCGCGGGGACACTGAAGCTTTCTTT.